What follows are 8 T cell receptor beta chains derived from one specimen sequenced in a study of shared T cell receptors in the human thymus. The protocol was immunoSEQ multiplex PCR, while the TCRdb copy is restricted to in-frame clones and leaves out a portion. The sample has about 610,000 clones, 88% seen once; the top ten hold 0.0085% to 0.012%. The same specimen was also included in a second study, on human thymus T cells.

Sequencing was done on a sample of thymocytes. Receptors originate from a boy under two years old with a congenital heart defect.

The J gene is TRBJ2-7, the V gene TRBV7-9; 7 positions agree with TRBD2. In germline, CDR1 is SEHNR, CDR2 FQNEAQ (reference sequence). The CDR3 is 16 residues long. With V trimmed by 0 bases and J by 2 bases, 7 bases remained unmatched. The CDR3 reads CASSLARGRPPYEQYF. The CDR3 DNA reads TGTGCCAGCAGCTTAGCCCGCGGGAGACCCCCCTACGAGCAGTACTTC.

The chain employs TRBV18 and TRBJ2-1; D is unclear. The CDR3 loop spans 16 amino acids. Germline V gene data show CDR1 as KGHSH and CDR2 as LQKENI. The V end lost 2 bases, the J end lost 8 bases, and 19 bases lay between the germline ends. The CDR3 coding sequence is TGTGCCAGCTCACCAACCGGAACGCTAGGCATGGATGAGCAGTTCTTC. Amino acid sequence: CASSPTGTLGMDEQFF.

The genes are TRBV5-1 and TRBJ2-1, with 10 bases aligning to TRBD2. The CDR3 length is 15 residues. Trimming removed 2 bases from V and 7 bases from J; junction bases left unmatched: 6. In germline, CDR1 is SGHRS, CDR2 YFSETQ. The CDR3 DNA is TGCGCCAGCAGCTTACCCGGGACTAGCGCAAATGAGCAGTTCTTC. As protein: CASSLPGTSANEQFF.

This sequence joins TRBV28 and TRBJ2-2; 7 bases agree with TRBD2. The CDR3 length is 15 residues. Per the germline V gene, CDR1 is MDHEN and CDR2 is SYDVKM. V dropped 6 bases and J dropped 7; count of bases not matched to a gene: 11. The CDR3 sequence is CASSPDSGAIGELFF. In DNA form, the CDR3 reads TGTGCCAGCAGCCCTGACAGCGGGGCCATCGGGGAGCTGTTTTTT.

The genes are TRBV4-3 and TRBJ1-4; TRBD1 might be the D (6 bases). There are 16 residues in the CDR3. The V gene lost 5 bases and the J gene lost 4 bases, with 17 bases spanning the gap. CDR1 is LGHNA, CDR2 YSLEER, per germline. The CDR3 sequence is CASSSGAGRFNEKLFF. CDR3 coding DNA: TGCGCCAGCAGCTCAGGGGCCGGCCGGTTTAATGAAAAACTGTTTTTT.

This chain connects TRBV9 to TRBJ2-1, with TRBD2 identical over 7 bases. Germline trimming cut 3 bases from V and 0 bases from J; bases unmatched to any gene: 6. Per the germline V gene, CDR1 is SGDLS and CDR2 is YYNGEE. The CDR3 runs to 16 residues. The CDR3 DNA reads TGTGCCAGCAGCGGAATAGCGGGTGTCTCCTACAATGAGCAGTTCTTC. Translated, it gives CASSGIAGVSYNEQFF.

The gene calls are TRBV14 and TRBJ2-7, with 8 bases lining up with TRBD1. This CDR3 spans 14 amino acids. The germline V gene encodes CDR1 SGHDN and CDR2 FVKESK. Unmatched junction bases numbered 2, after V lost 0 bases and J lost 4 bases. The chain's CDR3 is CASSQEDREYEQYF. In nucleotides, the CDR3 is TGTGCCAGCAGCCAAGAGGACAGGGAATACGAGCAGTACTTC. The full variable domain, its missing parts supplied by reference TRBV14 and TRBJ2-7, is EAGVTQFPSHSVIEKGQTVTLRCDPISGHDNLYWYRRVMGKEIKFLLHFVKESKQDESGMPNNRFLAERTGGTYSTLKVQPAELEDSGVYFCASSQEDREYEQYFGPGTRLTVT.

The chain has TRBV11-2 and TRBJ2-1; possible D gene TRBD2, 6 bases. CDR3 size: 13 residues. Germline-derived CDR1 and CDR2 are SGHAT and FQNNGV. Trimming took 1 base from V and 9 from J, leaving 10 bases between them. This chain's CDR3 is CASSLVGGIEQFF. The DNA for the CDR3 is TGTGCCAGCAGCTTAGTTGGGGGGATTGAGCAGTTCTTC.